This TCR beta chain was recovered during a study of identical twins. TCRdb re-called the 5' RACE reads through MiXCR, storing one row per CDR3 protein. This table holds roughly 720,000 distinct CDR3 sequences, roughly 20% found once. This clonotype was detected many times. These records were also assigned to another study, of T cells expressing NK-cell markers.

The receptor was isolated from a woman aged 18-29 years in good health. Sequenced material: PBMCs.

Here the CDR3 reads CASSPSTDPYNQPQHF. For the CDR3, the DNA is TGTGCCAGCAGCCCGAGTACGGACCCGTACAATCAGCCCCAGCATTTT. V gene TRBV5-6 combines with J gene TRBJ1-5; D call uncertain. CDR1 and CDR2 (germline): SGHDT, YYEEEE. This CDR3 has 16 residues. Between the trimmed V and J ends, which lost 4 bases and 3 bases, there was a span of 17 bases. Full variable domain (remainder filled in from reference TRBV5-6 and TRBJ1-5): DAGVTQSPTHLIKTRGQQVTLRCSPKSGHDTVSWYQQALGQGPQFIFQYYEEEERQRGNFPDRFSGHQFPNYSSELNVNALLLGDSALYLCASSPSTDPYNQPQHFGDGTRLSIL.